The rows below give T cell receptor beta chains drawn from one sample of a study of cytomegalovirus exposure and HLA in healthy donors. TCRdb keeps only in-frame clones here, not all; method: immunoSEQ multiplex PCR. The top ten clones hold about 0.77% of a sample with some 200,000 clones, 80% to 85% of them seen once. The sequenced material came from PBMCs. Receptors were obtained from a boy younger than 10 in good health and CMV-seronegative. The CDR3 runs from the conserved cysteine through the conserved F or W. The order of the fields is CDR3 DNA, CDR3 protein, D gene, V gene, clone size, J gene. The D gene is left open where the match is weak. Rows may omit the clone size; those that give it use once, few, many or a size class.

CDR3 DNA: TGTGCCAGCAGTCCCCGAGGGAGGAACACTGAAGCTTTCTTT; CDR3 protein: CASSPRGRNTEAFF; D gene: NA; V gene: TRBV6-5; clone size: NA; J gene: TRBJ1-1
CDR3 DNA: TGTGCCAGCATGGGAGGGGGATTGACTGAAGCTTTCTTT; CDR3 protein: CASMGGGLTEAFF; D gene: NA; V gene: TRBV6-5; clone size: few; J gene: TRBJ1-1
CDR3 DNA: TGTGCCAGCAGTGACTCCGAACGGGGAGGCTACACCTTC; CDR3 protein: CASSDSERGGYTF; D gene: NA; V gene: TRBV6-4; clone size: NA; J gene: TRBJ1-2
CDR3 DNA: TGTGCCAGCAGGGTGGCGGGGTCGGAGACCCAGTACTTC; CDR3 protein: CASRVAGSETQYF; D gene: NA; V gene: TRBV6-5; clone size: NA; J gene: TRBJ2-5
CDR3 DNA: TGCGCCAGCAGCTTGGACTTTGTAGGGGAGGGGTACGAGCAGTACTTC; CDR3 protein: CASSLDFVGEGYEQYF; D gene: TRBD2; V gene: TRBV5-1; clone size: once; J gene: TRBJ2-7
CDR3 DNA: TGTGCCAGCAGCTTGGGGGTCGGGGGGAGCAATCAGCCCCAGCATTTT; CDR3 protein: CASSLGVGGSNQPQHF; D gene: NA; V gene: TRBV13; clone size: NA; J gene: TRBJ1-5
CDR3 DNA: TGTGCCAGCAGCCGGGAGAATTCACCCCTCCACTTT; CDR3 protein: CASSRENSPLHF; D gene: NA; V gene: TRBV6-5; clone size: NA; J gene: TRBJ1-6
CDR3 DNA: TGTGCCAGCAGTTTAGGCCTAGCGGCAGATACGCAGTATTTT; CDR3 protein: CASSLGLAADTQYF; D gene: TRBD2; V gene: TRBV27; clone size: NA; J gene: TRBJ2-3
CDR3 DNA: TGTGCCAGCAGTACCGGGACAGGGGGAGATGGCTACACCTTC; CDR3 protein: CASSTGTGGDGYTF; D gene: TRBD1; V gene: TRBV2; clone size: NA; J gene: TRBJ1-2
CDR3 DNA: TGTGCCAGCAGTGAATATGCAGGAAACTATGGCTACACCTTC; CDR3 protein: CASSEYAGNYGYTF; D gene: NA; V gene: TRBV6-1; clone size: NA; J gene: TRBJ1-2